These T cell receptor beta chains were read from a single sample in a study of shared clonotypes between healthy human individuals. The method was immunoSEQ multiplex PCR; TCRdb's version includes in-frame clones alone and lacks a portion of them. The sample lists roughly 300,000 clones; over 70% were seen once. Sequenced input: memory CD4+ T cells sorted from blood. The receptors were gathered from a man aged 25 to 40 in good health. CDR3s include the opening cysteine and the closing phenylalanine or tryptophan. Fields, in order: D gene, J gene, V gene, clone size, CDR3 protein, CDR3 DNA. The D gene is left open where the match is weak. Some rows have no size entry. The others give once, few or many, or a class for an expanded clone.

d_call: NA; j_call: TRBJ1-5; v_call: TRBV7-9; clone_size: NA; cdr3_aa: CAGSREGNQPQHF; cdr3_nt: TGTGCCGGCTCGCGGGAGGGGAATCAGCCCCAGCATTTT
d_call: NA; j_call: TRBJ2-7; v_call: TRBV6-1; clone_size: NA; cdr3_aa: CASSRDRRISYEQYF; cdr3_nt: TGTGCCAGCTCCCGCGACCGCAGGATCTCCTACGAGCAGTACTTC
d_call: NA; j_call: TRBJ2-2; v_call: TRBV18; clone_size: NA; cdr3_aa: CASSRDDVTGELFF; cdr3_nt: TGTGCCAGCTCAAGAGACGATGTCACCGGGGAGCTGTTTTTT
d_call: NA; j_call: TRBJ2-7; v_call: TRBV6-5; clone_size: NA; cdr3_aa: CASSYGSVSYEQYF; cdr3_nt: TGTGCCAGCAGTTACGGTAGCGTCTCCTACGAGCAGTACTTC
d_call: TRBD1; j_call: TRBJ2-5; v_call: TRBV9; clone_size: few; cdr3_aa: CASSPGQEVETQYF; cdr3_nt: TGTGCCAGCAGCCCGGGACAGGAAGTAGAAACCCAGTACTTC
d_call: TRBD1; j_call: TRBJ1-5; v_call: TRBV19; clone_size: few; cdr3_aa: CASSIGLGDSQNQPQHF; cdr3_nt: TGTGCCAGTAGTATAGGTTTAGGGGACAGTCAGAATCAGCCCCAGCATTTT
d_call: NA; j_call: TRBJ1-4; v_call: TRBV6-1; clone_size: NA; cdr3_aa: CASSGPGEVEKLFF; cdr3_nt: TGTGCCAGCAGCGGCCCAGGGGAGGTCGAAAAACTGTTTTTT
d_call: TRBD1; j_call: TRBJ2-1; v_call: TRBV5-1; clone_size: NA; cdr3_aa: CASNDQTGAAGEQFF; cdr3_nt: TGCGCCAGCAACGACCAGACAGGGGCGGCTGGTGAGCAGTTCTTC
d_call: NA; j_call: TRBJ2-1; v_call: TRBV27; clone_size: NA; cdr3_aa: CASSLGGLSYNEQFF; cdr3_nt: TGTGCCAGCAGTTTAGGAGGGTTGTCCTACAATGAGCAGTTCTTC
d_call: NA; j_call: TRBJ1-2; v_call: TRBV6-4; clone_size: NA; cdr3_aa: CASSASGMETGYTF; cdr3_nt: TGTGCCAGCAGTGCGTCAGGGATGGAGACGGGCTACACCTTC
d_call: NA; j_call: TRBJ2-7; v_call: TRBV4-3; clone_size: NA; cdr3_aa: CARRFYEQYF; cdr3_nt: TGCGCCAGACGGTTCTACGAGCAGTACTTC
d_call: NA; j_call: TRBJ2-2; v_call: TRBV5-4; clone_size: few; cdr3_aa: CASSLDGGGTGELFF; cdr3_nt: TGTGCCAGCAGCTTGGACGGGGGCGGCACCGGGGAGCTGTTTTTT
d_call: NA; j_call: TRBJ2-7; v_call: TRBV19; clone_size: NA; cdr3_aa: CASSIRSGSEQYF; cdr3_nt: TGTGCCAGTAGTATTCGGTCGGGAAGCGAGCAGTACTTC
d_call: TRBD1; j_call: TRBJ2-2; v_call: TRBV19; clone_size: NA; cdr3_aa: CASSKTGSGELFF; cdr3_nt: TGTGCCAGTAGTAAGACAGGGTCCGGGGAGCTGTTTTTT
d_call: NA; j_call: TRBJ2-7; v_call: TRBV5-4; clone_size: NA; cdr3_aa: CASSVRTGSYEQYF; cdr3_nt: TGTGCCAGCAGCGTTCGAACAGGTTCCTACGAGCAGTACTTC
d_call: TRBD2; j_call: TRBJ2-7; v_call: TRBV4-3; clone_size: few; cdr3_aa: CASSQDPSGAREQYF; cdr3_nt: TGCGCCAGCAGCCAAGATCCTAGCGGCGCCCGGGAGCAGTACTTC
d_call: TRBD1; j_call: TRBJ2-7; v_call: TRBV10-3; clone_size: NA; cdr3_aa: CAISYVGTGGEQYF; cdr3_nt: TGTGCCATCAGTTACGTCGGGACAGGGGGCGAGCAGTACTTC
d_call: TRBD1; j_call: TRBJ2-1; v_call: TRBV5-5; clone_size: NA; cdr3_aa: CASSLGQGSYNEQFF; cdr3_nt: TGTGCCAGCAGCTTGGGACAGGGATCCTACAATGAGCAGTTCTTC
d_call: NA; j_call: TRBJ2-7; v_call: TRBV7-6; clone_size: NA; cdr3_aa: CASSPTYRDSHEQYF; cdr3_nt: TGTGCCAGCAGCCCCACCTACAGGGACTCGCACGAGCAGTACTTC
d_call: NA; j_call: TRBJ2-5; v_call: TRBV30; clone_size: NA; cdr3_aa: CAGGRRETQYF; cdr3_nt: TGTGCCGGAGGGCGTAGGGAGACCCAGTACTTC
d_call: TRBD1; j_call: TRBJ2-7; v_call: TRBV18; clone_size: NA; cdr3_aa: CASSLGTGAEQYF; cdr3_nt: TGTGCCAGCTCACTTGGGACAGGGGCCGAGCAGTACTTC
d_call: NA; j_call: TRBJ2-1; v_call: TRBV5-4; clone_size: few; cdr3_aa: CASSWGPNEQFF; cdr3_nt: TGTGCCAGCAGCTGGGGACCTAATGAGCAGTTCTTC
d_call: NA; j_call: TRBJ1-1; v_call: TRBV5-1; clone_size: NA; cdr3_aa: CASSLARQGPLPTEAFF; cdr3_nt: TGCGCCAGCAGCTTGGCCAGGCAGGGTCCACTCCCCACTGAAGCTTTCTTT
d_call: NA; j_call: TRBJ2-7; v_call: TRBV25-1; clone_size: NA; cdr3_aa: CASSPQDFWKGYEQYF; cdr3_nt: TGTGCCAGCAGTCCCCAGGACTTCTGGAAAGGCTACGAGCAGTACTTC
d_call: NA; j_call: TRBJ1-5; v_call: TRBV2; clone_size: few; cdr3_aa: CASSEGGIQPQHF; cdr3_nt: TGTGCCAGCAGTGAGGGAGGGATTCAGCCCCAGCATTTT
d_call: NA; j_call: TRBJ2-4; v_call: TRBV5-1; clone_size: NA; cdr3_aa: CASSLETSMAKNIQYF; cdr3_nt: TGCGCCAGCAGCTTGGAGACTAGTATGGCCAAAAACATTCAGTACTTC
d_call: NA; j_call: TRBJ2-5; v_call: TRBV10-2; clone_size: NA; cdr3_aa: CASSESTLAIGETQYF; cdr3_nt: TGCGCCAGCAGTGAGTCGACCTTGGCAATCGGGGAGACCCAGTACTTC
d_call: TRBD2; j_call: TRBJ2-1; v_call: TRBV7-8; clone_size: NA; cdr3_aa: CASSLFTSGRVDEQFF; cdr3_nt: TGTGCCAGCAGCTTATTTACTAGCGGGAGGGTGGATGAGCAGTTCTTC
d_call: NA; j_call: TRBJ2-7; v_call: TRBV5-1; clone_size: NA; cdr3_aa: CASSSGPSGEQYF; cdr3_nt: TGCGCCAGCAGCTCGGGCCCCTCGGGCGAGCAGTACTTC
d_call: TRBD2; j_call: TRBJ2-5; v_call: TRBV5-1; clone_size: NA; cdr3_aa: CASSLEVGASGETQYF; cdr3_nt: TGCGCCAGCAGCTTGGAAGTTGGCGCTAGCGGAGAGACCCAGTACTTC
d_call: NA; j_call: TRBJ1-5; v_call: TRBV9; clone_size: NA; cdr3_aa: CASSLGDKSNQPQHF; cdr3_nt: TGTGCCAGCAGCCTGGGGGACAAGAGCAATCAGCCCCAGCATTTT
d_call: TRBD2; j_call: TRBJ2-1; v_call: TRBV25-1; clone_size: NA; cdr3_aa: CASSGIEREGQFF; cdr3_nt: TGTGCCAGCAGTGGGATAGAGCGGGAGGGGCAGTTCTTC
d_call: NA; j_call: TRBJ1-4; v_call: TRBV9; clone_size: few; cdr3_aa: CASSVGTATNEKLFF; cdr3_nt: TGTGCCAGCAGCGTAGGGACAGCAACTAATGAAAAACTGTTTTTT
d_call: NA; j_call: TRBJ2-5; v_call: TRBV5-4; clone_size: NA; cdr3_aa: CASSFSIQETQYF; cdr3_nt: TGTGCCAGCAGCTTCTCAATTCAAGAGACCCAGTACTTC
d_call: TRBD2; j_call: TRBJ2-1; v_call: TRBV15; clone_size: NA; cdr3_aa: CATSRAVLAGSYNEQFF; cdr3_nt: TGTGCCACCAGCAGAGCGGTCCTAGCGGGGTCCTACAATGAGCAGTTCTTC
d_call: TRBD1; j_call: TRBJ2-7; v_call: TRBV2; clone_size: once; cdr3_aa: CAKGQGAYEQYF; cdr3_nt: TGTGCCAAAGGACAGGGCGCCTACGAGCAGTACTTC
d_call: TRBD2; j_call: TRBJ2-1; v_call: TRBV11-2; clone_size: NA; cdr3_aa: CASSSQSGSTNEQFF; cdr3_nt: TGTGCCAGCAGCTCCCAGAGCGGGAGTACCAATGAGCAGTTCTTC
d_call: NA; j_call: TRBJ2-7; v_call: TRBV5-6; clone_size: NA; cdr3_aa: CASSLDRTVRSYEQYF; cdr3_nt: TGTGCCAGCAGCTTGGACAGGACGGTACGATCCTACGAGCAGTACTTC
d_call: TRBD2; j_call: TRBJ2-1; v_call: TRBV18; clone_size: NA; cdr3_aa: CASSRGLAGNEQFF; cdr3_nt: TGTGCCAGCTCACGGGGACTAGCGGGCAATGAGCAGTTCTTC
d_call: TRBD2; j_call: TRBJ2-1; v_call: TRBV10-2; clone_size: NA; cdr3_aa: CASKTSGNNEQFF; cdr3_nt: TGCGCCAGCAAGACTAGCGGGAACAATGAGCAGTTCTTC
d_call: TRBD1; j_call: TRBJ1-2; v_call: TRBV5-1; clone_size: NA; cdr3_aa: CASTLSGQGGWSGYTF; cdr3_nt: TGCGCCAGCACCCTATCGGGACAGGGAGGTTGGAGTGGCTACACCTTC
d_call: TRBD1; j_call: TRBJ1-2; v_call: TRBV25-1; clone_size: NA; cdr3_aa: CASSEYGWQGAYGYTF; cdr3_nt: TGTGCCAGCAGTGAATATGGTTGGCAGGGGGCCTATGGCTACACCTTC
d_call: NA; j_call: TRBJ2-7; v_call: TRBV6-1; clone_size: NA; cdr3_aa: CASRMFGEQYF; cdr3_nt: TGTGCCAGCAGGATGTTCGGCGAGCAGTACTTC
d_call: TRBD2; j_call: TRBJ2-1; v_call: TRBV18; clone_size: few; cdr3_aa: CASSSSGFGYNEQFF; cdr3_nt: TGTGCCAGCTCATCTAGCGGGTTTGGGTACAATGAGCAGTTCTTC
d_call: NA; j_call: TRBJ2-7; v_call: TRBV7-2; clone_size: NA; cdr3_aa: CASSLVGPSTSSYEQYF; cdr3_nt: TGTGCCAGCAGCTTAGTTGGTCCTAGCACCTCCTCCTACGAGCAGTACTTC
d_call: TRBD1; j_call: TRBJ2-7; v_call: TRBV28; clone_size: many; cdr3_aa: CASSLFNRDRSYEQYF; cdr3_nt: TGTGCCAGCAGTTTATTCAACCGGGACAGGTCCTACGAGCAGTACTTC
d_call: TRBD2; j_call: TRBJ2-1; v_call: TRBV10-1; clone_size: NA; cdr3_aa: CASGASGDSYNEQFF; cdr3_nt: TGCGCCAGCGGGGCTAGCGGGGACTCCTACAATGAGCAGTTCTTC
d_call: NA; j_call: TRBJ2-4; v_call: TRBV23-1; clone_size: few; cdr3_aa: CASIGGRGVGLAKNIQYF; cdr3_nt: TGCGCCAGCATAGGGGGTCGTGGGGTTGGGCTAGCCAAAAACATTCAGTACTTC
d_call: NA; j_call: TRBJ2-1; v_call: TRBV11-2; clone_size: NA; cdr3_aa: CASRSGFGEGNEQFF; cdr3_nt: TGTGCCAGCAGATCAGGGTTCGGAGAGGGCAATGAGCAGTTCTTC
d_call: NA; j_call: TRBJ1-5; v_call: TRBV5-3; clone_size: few; cdr3_aa: CARSLDRDSNQPQHF; cdr3_nt: TGTGCCAGAAGCTTGGACCGGGACAGCAATCAGCCCCAGCATTTT
d_call: NA; j_call: TRBJ2-3; v_call: TRBV25-1; clone_size: NA; cdr3_aa: CASSEFGHPASTDTQYF; cdr3_nt: TGTGCCAGCAGTGAATTCGGACACCCAGCAAGCACAGATACGCAGTATTTT
d_call: NA; j_call: TRBJ1-5; v_call: TRBV10-2; clone_size: NA; cdr3_aa: CASGSEQPQHF; cdr3_nt: TGCGCCAGCGGCAGTGAACAGCCCCAGCATTTT
d_call: TRBD1; j_call: TRBJ2-3; v_call: TRBV5-1; clone_size: NA; cdr3_aa: CASRRDRGTDTQYF; cdr3_nt: TGCGCCAGTCGCCGGGACAGGGGCACAGATACGCAGTATTTT
d_call: TRBD1; j_call: TRBJ1-2; v_call: TRBV11-2; clone_size: NA; cdr3_aa: CASRRPGTGGERRYGYTF; cdr3_nt: TGTGCCAGCAGGCGGCCCGGGACAGGGGGCGAGAGGCGCTATGGCTACACCTTC
d_call: NA; j_call: TRBJ2-6; v_call: TRBV4-2; clone_size: few; cdr3_aa: CASSQGSYSAGANVLTF; cdr3_nt: TGTGCCAGCAGCCAAGGTTCCTACAGCGCTGGGGCCAACGTCCTGACTTTC
d_call: NA; j_call: TRBJ1-5; v_call: TRBV28; clone_size: NA; cdr3_aa: CASSSGPGHSGNQPQHF; cdr3_nt: TGTGCCAGCAGTTCGGGGCCAGGGCATTCGGGCAATCAGCCCCAGCATTTT
d_call: NA; j_call: TRBJ2-1; v_call: TRBV28; clone_size: NA; cdr3_aa: CASELQGMWNEQFF; cdr3_nt: TGTGCCAGTGAATTACAGGGAATGTGGAATGAGCAGTTCTTC
d_call: NA; j_call: TRBJ2-7; v_call: TRBV28; clone_size: NA; cdr3_aa: CASSGGRFYEQYF; cdr3_nt: TGTGCCAGCAGCGGCGGACGGTTCTACGAGCAGTACTTC
d_call: TRBD1; j_call: TRBJ1-4; v_call: TRBV9; clone_size: NA; cdr3_aa: CASSPQGAGEKLFF; cdr3_nt: TGTGCCAGCAGCCCGCAGGGGGCGGGGGAAAAACTGTTTTTT
d_call: NA; j_call: TRBJ1-3; v_call: TRBV9; clone_size: few; cdr3_aa: CASSEASEGTGNTIYF; cdr3_nt: TGTGCCAGCAGCGAGGCCTCGGAAGGTACTGGAAACACCATATATTTT